The present T cell receptor (beta chain) was sequenced within a study of blood T cells in healthy people across ages. Regarding the study as a whole: Any changes in expanded clonotypes were possibly confounded, as donor CMV status remained unknown. Older individuals had lower TCR beta diversity per million T cells (the decline was roughly linear).

Each sample yielded at least 6.5 million isolated PBMCs. Germline-derived CDR1 and CDR2 are SGHVS and FQNEAQ. V trimming: 2 bases; J trimming: 5 bases; junction bases outside the gene matches: 12. The CDR3 sequence is 17 residues long. A note on this clonotype: Its antigen is unidentified.

The second PCR ran about 6 to 11 cycles with a sample-barcoded 5' primer and J-beta primers. Tags on each cDNA molecule came from a template-switch adaptor with 12 random nucleotides. A single record per CDR3 protein comes from TCRdb applying MiXCR to the 5' RACE reads. Found here are about 1.1 million distinct CDR3 sequences, around two fifths of them singletons; the top ten hold roughly 13%. The chain employs TRBV7-8 and TRBJ2-1; 7 bases match TRBD1. The receptor was derived from a man younger than 35 in good health. What was sequenced was blood. CDR3 coding DNA: TGTGCCAGCAGCTTAAATCCGAGGACAGGTTTTGACAATGAGCAGTTCTTC. Encoded protein: CASSLNPRTGFDNEQFF.